The 3 T cell receptor beta chains in this list originate from one sample, sequenced in a study of type 1 and type 2 diabetes patients. PCR was run on genomic DNA. Multiplex PCR with 30 forward and 13 reverse primers amplified the TCR beta CDR3. A single record per CDR3 protein comes from TCRdb applying MiXCR to the multiplex PCR reads. This sample has fewer than 300,000 distinct CDR3 sequences, with around 47% found just once. Specimen: peripheral blood mononuclear cells (PBMCs). The source is a man younger than 30 with type 2 diabetes.

V is TRBV12-3 or TRBV12-4 and J is TRBJ2-2, with no clear D. The CDR3 runs 12 residues. Trimming left V 3 bases short and J 6 bases short, with 5 bases between. The CDR3 loop reads CASSFIAGELFF. In DNA form, the CDR3 reads TGTGCCAGCAGTTTTATCGCCGGGGAGCTGTTTTTT.

The rearrangement uses TRBV29-1 and TRBJ2-1; no firm D call. Germline V gene lookup returns CDR1 SQVTM and CDR2 ANQGSEA. V dropped 4 bases and J dropped 4 bases, with 8 bases sitting between them. CDR3 size: 12 residues. The CDR3 spells CSVAGNYNEQFF. As DNA, the CDR3 is TGCAGCGTTGCCGGCAATTACAATGAGCAGTTCTTC.

The chain carries TRBV20-1 and TRBJ2-7; D is ambiguous. The CDR3 runs to 14 residues. The V end was cut by 5 bases, the J end by 1 base, with 15 bases between. CDR1 and CDR2 from the germline V gene are DFQATT and SNEGSKA (reference sequence). As DNA, the CDR3 is TGCAGTGCTGTAAAAGCGCGGCGGTCCTACGAGCAGTACTTC. Translated, it gives CSAVKARRSYEQYF.